This T cell receptor beta chain was profiled in a study of CD8+ T cells in alopecia areata. Study details: Among treated patients, oral tofacitinib was administered at 5 to 10 mg twice daily. Tofacitinib therapy took 6 to 18 months; 6 months off drug came after.

Alopecia areata patients gave lesional scalp punch biopsies and peripheral blood samples. The authors extracted RNA and reverse transcribed it into cDNA as the sequencing template. This table comes from immunoSEQ multiplex PCR, and its TCRdb copy is limited to in-frame clones, with some not included. The repertoire holds about 170,000 clones, with roughly 66% as singletons. Trimming cost V 3 bases and J 2 bases; bases outside gene matches: 2. Looked up from germline, CDR1 is LGHNA and CDR2 is YNFKEQ. The CDR3 sequence is 14 residues long. This clonotype was sampled from a human donor with alopecia areata. This material consisted of CD8+ T cells sorted from blood, taken at week 0. The J gene is TRBJ2-5, the V gene TRBV4-2, with 8 bases matching TRBD1. In nucleotides, the CDR3 is TGTGCCAGCAGCCAGACAGGGGTACAAGAGACCCAGTACTTC. This encodes CASSQTGVQETQYF.